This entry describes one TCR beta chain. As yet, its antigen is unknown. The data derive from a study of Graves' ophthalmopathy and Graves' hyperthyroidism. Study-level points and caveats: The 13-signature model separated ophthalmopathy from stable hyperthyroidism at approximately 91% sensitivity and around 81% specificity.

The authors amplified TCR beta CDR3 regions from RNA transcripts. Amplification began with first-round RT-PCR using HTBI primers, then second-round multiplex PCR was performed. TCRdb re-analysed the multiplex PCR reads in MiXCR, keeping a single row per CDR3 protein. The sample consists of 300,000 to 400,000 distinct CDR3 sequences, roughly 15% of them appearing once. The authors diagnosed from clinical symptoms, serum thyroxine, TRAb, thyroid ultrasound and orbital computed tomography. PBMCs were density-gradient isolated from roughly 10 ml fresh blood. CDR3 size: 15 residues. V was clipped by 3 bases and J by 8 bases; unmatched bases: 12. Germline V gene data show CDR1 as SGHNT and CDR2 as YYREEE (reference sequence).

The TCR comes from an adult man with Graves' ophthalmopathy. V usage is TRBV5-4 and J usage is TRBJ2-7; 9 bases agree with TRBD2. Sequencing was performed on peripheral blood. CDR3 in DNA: TGTGCCAGCAGCTCCCAAGCGGGGGGCCCCTGCAAGCAGTACTTC. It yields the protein CASSSQAGGPCKQYF.